This TCR beta chain emerged from a study of OX40 agonist ivuxolimab in advanced cancers. A word on this clone: What it recognizes is unknown. Other DNA sequences of this sample code for an identical CDR3.

Clones were read by immunoSEQ multiplex PCR, and TCRdb kept only the in-frame ones, dropping some. The data show under 85,000 clones, approximately 90% seen once. Study findings and constraints: CD8+ T cells were the subset that, on average, had more expanded clones than CD4+.

Germline V gives CDR1 SGHNT, CDR2 YYREEE (reference sequence). Trimming cost V 0 bases and J 7 bases; bases outside gene matches: 5. This CDR3 comprises 16 residues. This sample comprised CD4+ or CD8+ T cells sorted from blood, obtained in a trial of the OX40 agonist ivuxolimab. The chain carries TRBV5-4 and TRBJ2-1, with TRBD2 matching 12 bases. This clonotype originated in an adult with an advanced solid tumor such as melanoma, head and neck, liver or kidney cancer. CDR3 residues: CASSLGLAGVYNEQFF. The CDR3 bases are TGTGCCAGCAGCTTGGGACTAGCGGGAGTTTATAATGAGCAGTTCTTC.